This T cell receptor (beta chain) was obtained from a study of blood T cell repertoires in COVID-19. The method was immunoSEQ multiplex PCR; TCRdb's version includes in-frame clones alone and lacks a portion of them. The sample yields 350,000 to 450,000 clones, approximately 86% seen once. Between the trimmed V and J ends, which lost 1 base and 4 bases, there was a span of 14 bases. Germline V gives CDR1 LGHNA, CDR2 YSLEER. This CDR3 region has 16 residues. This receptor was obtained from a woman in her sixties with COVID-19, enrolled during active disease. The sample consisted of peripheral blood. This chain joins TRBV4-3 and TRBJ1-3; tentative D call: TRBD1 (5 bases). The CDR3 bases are TGCGCCAGCAGCCAAGCCCTCCCAGGGTACGGAAACACCATATATTTT. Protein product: CASSQALPGYGNTIYF.